This TCR beta chain was captured in a study of T cell responses to AZD1222 COVID-19 vaccine. Study-wide context: Recipients boosted at about 4 weeks or about 12 weeks are pooled. The study, taken as a whole, reports: Clonal diversity may have been underestimated in mostly white British donors. Just six people given AZD1222 tested seropositive at baseline.

This CDR3 spans 15 amino acids. Trimming stripped 7 bases from V and 2 bases from J, with 17 bases between. Germline assignment: CDR1 MNHEY and CDR2 SVGAGI. This clone was picked up one time. Its antigen remains unknown. Using immunoSEQ multiplex PCR, the repertoire was profiled, and TCRdb retains in-frame clones only, with some absent. The repertoire holds 95,000 to 130,000 clones, about 90% seen once, with 7.5% in the top ten. This chain uses TRBV6-5 with TRBJ2-5; a weak D match, TRBD2 (5 bases). The receptor's source is an adult in good health. This sample comprised peripheral blood, obtained on day 0 of AZD1222 vaccination. CDR3 nucleotides: TGTGCCAGCAATTTTTTGAGCGGCAAACAAGAGACCCAGTACTTC. Residues: CASNFLSGKQETQYF.